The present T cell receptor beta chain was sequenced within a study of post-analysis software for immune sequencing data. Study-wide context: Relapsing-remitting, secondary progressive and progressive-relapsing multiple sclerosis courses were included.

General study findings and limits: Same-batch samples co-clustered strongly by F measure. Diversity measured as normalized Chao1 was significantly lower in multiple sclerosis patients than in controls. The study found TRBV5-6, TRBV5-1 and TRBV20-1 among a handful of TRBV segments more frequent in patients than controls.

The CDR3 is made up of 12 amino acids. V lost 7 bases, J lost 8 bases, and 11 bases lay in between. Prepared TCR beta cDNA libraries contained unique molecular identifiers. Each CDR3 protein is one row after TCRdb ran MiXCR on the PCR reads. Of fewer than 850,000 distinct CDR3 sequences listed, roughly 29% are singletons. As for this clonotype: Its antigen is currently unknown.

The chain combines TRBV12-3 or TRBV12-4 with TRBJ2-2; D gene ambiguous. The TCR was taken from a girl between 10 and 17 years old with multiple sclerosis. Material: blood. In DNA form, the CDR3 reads TGTGCCAGCAAGAATATTTGGGGGGAGCTGTTTTTT. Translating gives CASKNIWGELFF.